This T cell receptor beta chain was identified in a study of siplizumab effects on memory and regulatory T cells. Assay used: immunoSEQ multiplex PCR; TCRdb lists only in-frame clones, some missing. Of 97,000 or so clones listed, about 90% are singletons. This CDR3 is 13 amino acids long. CDR1 is MNHEY, CDR2 SMNVEV, per germline (reference sequence). Trimming pared 8 bases from V and 3 bases from J, leaving 10 bases between. This chain joins TRBV27 and TRBJ1-4; tentatively, D is TRBD1 (6 bases). The receptor's source is a human donor in good health. Material for sequencing was CD4+ T cells sorted from blood. CDR3 region: CASGRGANEKLFF. The CDR3 nucleotides are TGTGCCAGCGGCAGGGGTGCTAATGAAAAACTGTTTTTT.